Listed below are T cell receptor beta chains from one sample, sequenced in a study of blood T cell repertoires in COVID-19. Some clones are missing from TCRdb's copy, which holds only in-frame ones; the method was immunoSEQ multiplex PCR. The sample has about 300,000 clones, 65% to 90% seen once. Sequenced sample: PBMCs or T cells enriched from blood (not recorded which). Every receptor here comes from a man under 40 who had recovered from COVID-19. Both conserved end residues are part of each CDR3. A D gene is named only where the DNA matches it firmly. Size is omitted from some rows. Given values are once, few, many or a class for expanded clones.

TRBJ1-1 - TRBV2 - CASVSWTEAFF
TRBJ2-1 - TRBV7-9 TRBD1 CASSLEFNRGNEQFF
TRBJ2-7 - TRBV12-3/TRBV12-4 - CASSPGFEQYF
TRBJ2-1 - TRBV5-4 - CASSWSSYNEQFF
TRBJ2-7 - TRBV2 - CASSPTIKGSEQYF
TRBJ2-1 - TRBV6-5 TRBD2 CAAPRTRNNEQFF
TRBJ2-2 - TRBV5-1 TRBD1 CASSAYGQTGGELFF
TRBJ2-3 - TRBV2 TRBD2 CASRRTSGGAPDTQYF
TRBJ2-7 - TRBV29-1 - CSVARGRAAEQYF
TRBJ2-7 - TRBV6-6 - CASSQPWGRPSYEQYF
TRBJ2-5 - TRBV27 TRBD2 CASSLRTSGNPSRETQYF
TRBJ1-5 - TRBV19 TRBD1 CASSAGQRYSNQPQHF
TRBJ2-1 - TRBV7-8 - CASSLALSGNNEQFF
TRBJ1-5 - TRBV28 - CASSLLNQPQHF
TRBJ1-6 - TRBV6-5 - CASSYSRGFNSPLHF
TRBJ1-2 once TRBV25-1 - CASSEYYGGLDGYTF
TRBJ1-2 - TRBV19 - CASSFRTKERYTF
TRBJ2-3 - TRBV5-1 - CASRLQGLPDTQYF
TRBJ2-1 - TRBV11-3 TRBD2 CASSLRGLAGNNEQFF
TRBJ2-5 - TRBV5-1 TRBD2 CASGRGLQETQYF
TRBJ1-3 - TRBV30 - CAWTDYTGNTIYF
TRBJ2-3 - TRBV20-1 - CSARTDTQYF
TRBJ2-7 few TRBV29-1 - CSVGPAGVIYEQYF
TRBJ1-6 - TRBV3-1/TRBV3-2 TRBD1 CACQDRLSSYNSPLHF
TRBJ1-1 - TRBV18 - CASSPGLGVNTEAFF
TRBJ2-7 - TRBV4-1 - CASSQADGNEQYF
TRBJ2-3 few TRBV4-1 - CASSQEGRSTDTQYF
TRBJ1-2 - TRBV2 TRBD1 CASSESPLRGSGYGYTF
TRBJ1-6 - TRBV27 - CASSPGPRNSPLHF
TRBJ1-2 few TRBV5-5 - CAGVNRERGYGYTF
TRBJ2-3 - TRBV2 TRBD2 CASSALAGATDTQYF
TRBJ1-2 - TRBV7-9 - CASSPTQEPQYGYTF
TRBJ2-1 - TRBV5-8 TRBD1 CASSQTHTGQGRNEQFF
TRBJ2-2 - TRBV18 - CASSPRGQTTGELFF
TRBJ2-5 few TRBV5-1 TRBD2 CASSPERGPQETQYF
TRBJ2-7 - TRBV19 TRBD2 CASRIGLAPIYEQYF
TRBJ1-3 - TRBV2 - CASSLGVMFSGNTIYF
TRBJ2-7 - TRBV7-7 - CASSRDKGYEQYF
TRBJ2-1 - TRBV6-2/TRBV6-3 - CASSLGIREQFF
TRBJ1-2 - TRBV24-1 TRBD1 CATSDHDPGQGDGYTF
TRBJ1-5 - TRBV30 - CAWNRGAGQPQHF
TRBJ1-2 - TRBV6-5 TRBD1 CASRGTGAYYGYTF
TRBJ2-5 once TRBV5-3 - CARSLAPAGAQYF
TRBJ2-4 - TRBV19 TRBD1 CASSGQGGNIQYF
TRBJ2-3 - TRBV7-9 - CASSSPGKPDTQYF
TRBJ2-3 - TRBV27 TRBD2 CASSPFGTSGRAATDTQYF
TRBJ2-3 - TRBV7-2 TRBD2 CASSLASGGRRDTQYF
TRBJ2-2 - TRBV5-1 - CASSFWQLNTGELFF
TRBJ1-2 - TRBV5-1 TRBD1 CASSPQTGNNGYTF
TRBJ2-5 - TRBV28 - CASSSRGTLRETQYF
TRBJ2-7 - TRBV3-1/TRBV3-2 - CASSQVVQEQYF